This T cell receptor beta chain is from a study of blood T cell repertoires in COVID-19 (TCRdb year 2020). Background for the entire study: The collaborator samples originated in the United States, Italy and Spain and spanned the acute and convalescent phases of COVID-19. The prospective study material was composed of cDNA or gDNA derived from T cells, B-cell-depleted T cells, or PBMCs. A freely available public database, intended as a resource for researchers studying the immune response to SARS-CoV-2, is where the repertoires were released. The sample metadata nearly always contained a de-identified subject ID, COVID-19 status, age in years and sex. Samples came from the ongoing ImmuneRACE study (first 160 participants) plus 1,254 subjects from 6 global collaborators. The dataset comprised deeply sampled blood TCRbeta repertoires from subjects exposed to, actively infected with, or recovered from COVID-19. Where available, HLA class I and class II types were taken from metadata supplied by the sample provider and were not determined by assay-based typing.

Participants in the prospective study were enrolled through a virtual design, were aged 18 to 89 years, and lived in roughly 26 United States geographic areas. In the prospective study, cohorts were assigned on the basis of participant-reported clinical history obtained from a screening survey and a study questionnaire. Recovered participants in ImmuneRACE Cohort 3 were defined by two consecutive negative NP/OP PCR tests, clearance by a healthcare professional, or resolution of symptoms. In the prospective study, whole blood, serum and a nasopharyngeal or oropharyngeal swab were collected from each participant by mobile phlebotomists. Participants in the prospective study had the option to provide additional blood draws and questionnaires over a roughly 2-month period. Prospective study blood samples were shipped either frozen or at room temperature before DNA extraction. TCRbeta CDR3 regions were amplified from genomic DNA using the immunoSEQ Assay, a bias-controlled multiplex PCR. As for the original processing: The number of nucleated cells in each sample was estimated by amplification of reference gene primers within the assay. Sequence reads were collapsed and filtered to measure the absolute abundance of every unique TCRbeta CDR3 rearrangement. For each sample, productive Simpson clonality was calculated as the square root of Simpson's diversity index over productive rearrangements. TCRdb holds this immuneACCESS table with in-frame rearrangements only. Some clones are missing; in checked studies, unresolved V genes explain under half, and the rest has no known cause. V, J and clone size are taken as reported in that table, and D and trimming were inferred from the DNA itself. The sample table records 150,000 to 200,000 clones; around 82% of these occur just once. The ten most abundant clones make up 6% of the sample.

Spanning cysteine to phenylalanine, the CDR3 consists of 15 amino acids. Only the CDR3 part of the read is kept: 45 bases, read in frame from the first base. V is reduced by 5 bases and J by 3 bases, leaving a spacing of 17 bases between them. According to the germline V gene, CDR1 reads SGHRS and CDR2 reads YFSETQ. Comments on this clone: What this receptor recognizes is not known. One base away there is no much larger clone; base qualities are not given.

The study at large found these results: How much clinical and demographic metadata was included differed by source and by participant, and the metadata was provided uncurated.

The clonotype originates from a man aged 35-49 years who had recovered from COVID-19. The sequenced sample was PBMCs or T cells enriched from blood (not recorded which). Rearrangement joined TRBV5-1 to TRBJ1-2; a tentative D match to TRBD1 spans 5 bases. The CDR3 reads as follows: CASRPGDPKYYGYTF. The base sequence is TGCGCCAGCAGACCGGGGGACCCTAAATACTATGGCTACACCTTC.